The 5 T cell receptor beta chains listed next were all sequenced from one sample in a study of blood T cell repertoires in COVID-19. Clones were read by immunoSEQ multiplex PCR, and TCRdb kept only the in-frame ones, dropping some. The table includes 240,000 or so clones, more than 70% detected once. Sequenced sample: peripheral blood. The receptors were sampled from a man of 80 years or more with acute or convalescent COVID-19.

This sequence joins TRBV24-1 and TRBJ2-1; 10 nucleotides align to TRBD1. This CDR3 contains 12 residues. Losses at the gene ends were 9 bases for V and 9 bases for J; bases not matched to a gene: 4. Germline CDR1 KGHDR, CDR2 SFDVKD. In DNA, the CDR3 is TGTGCCACCGGACAGGGGGTGGGTGAGCAGTTCTTC. Its translation is CATGQGVGEQFF.

The CDR3, as DNA: TGCGCCAGCAGGGCGGGGTTCACCTATAATTCACCCCTCCACTTT. Amino acids: CASRAGFTYNSPLHF. The chain carries TRBV10-2 and TRBJ1-6; D gene ambiguous. The CDR3 totals 15 residues. The ends were cut back, 6 bases at V and 2 bases at J, with 11 bases in the middle. CDR1 WSHSY and CDR2 SAAADI come from the germline V gene.

This sequence joins TRBV3-1 (or the pseudogene TRBV3-2) and TRBJ1-6; D is ambiguous. Per germline, CDR1 LGHDT and CDR2 YNNKEL (reference sequence). The V end was cut by 1 base, the J end by 9 bases, with 13 bases between. This CDR3 region has 15 residues. CDR3 nucleotides: TGTGCCAGCAGCCAAGTAGAGAGTGGAGGTTCACCCCTCCACTTT. Residues: CASSQVESGGSPLHF.

The chain uses TRBV9 and TRBJ2-3; D might be TRBD1 (5 bases). V was trimmed by 3 bases and J by 5 bases, leaving 10 bases between them. The CDR3 totals 13 residues. Germline V gene data show CDR1 as SGDLS and CDR2 as YYNGEE. The CDR3 protein is CASSGRAGDTQYF. The CDR3 DNA is TGTGCCAGCAGCGGCAGGGCAGGAGATACGCAGTATTTT.

This chain connects TRBV7-2 to TRBJ1-1; D call uncertain. Germline CDR1 reads SGHTA; CDR2 reads FQGNSA. The germline V and J ends were trimmed by 3 bases and 1 base, with 9 bases remaining between them. The CDR3 loop spans 14 amino acids. CDR3 nucleotides: TGTGCCAGCAGCTTGAGCCGTGCGAACACTGAAGCTTTCTTT. This sequence encodes CASSLSRANTEAFF.